This is a list of T cell receptor beta chains from one sample in a study of radiation and T cells in renal cell carcinoma. This table comes from immunoSEQ multiplex PCR, and its TCRdb copy is limited to in-frame clones, with some not included. The sample carries approximately 150,000 clones, 65% to 90% recorded once. Specimen: blood, collected from a patient whose treatment included radiotherapy and nephrectomy. The receptor source for this set is a woman between 45 and 60 years old with renal cell carcinoma. Both conserved end residues are part of each CDR3. Fields, in order: D gene, J gene, V gene, clone size, CDR3 DNA, CDR3 protein. A D gene is named only where the DNA matches it firmly. Some rows mark clone size as missing; the rest say once, few, many or name a class of expanded clone.

TRBD1 | TRBJ1-1 | TRBV7-9 | few | TGTGCCAGCCCCCGACAGGGGGAAAACACTGAAGCTTTCTTT | CASPRQGENTEAFF
TRBD2 | TRBJ2-3 | TRBV28 | . | TGTGCCAGCAGTTTCAGCGGGGGGGCCACAGATACGCAGTATTTT | CASSFSGGATDTQYF
. | TRBJ2-1 | TRBV10-1 | . | TGCGCCAGCAGTGAGTCGTGGTCGGCTGAGCAGTTCTTC | CASSESWSAEQFF
. | TRBJ2-7 | TRBV7-9 | . | TGTGCCAGCAGCATTAGGTTGGACAGGGGGAGGACTAGCGCCTACGAGCAGTACTTC | CASSIRLDRGRTSAYEQYF
TRBD2 | TRBJ2-5 | TRBV7-2 | once | TGTGCCAGCAGCCTCAGCGGGGACCCCGCGGAGACCCAGTACTTC | CASSLSGDPAETQYF
TRBD1 | TRBJ2-1 | TRBV2 | once | TGTGCCAGCAGTGCGGACAGGGCGGGTTTAGATGAGCAGTTCTTC | CASSADRAGLDEQFF
TRBD1 | TRBJ1-3 | TRBV28 | . | TGTGCCAGCATCGGTACAGGGGGCCCGCGTAGGGGAAACACCATATATTTT | CASIGTGGPRRGNTIYF
TRBD1 | TRBJ2-2 | TRBV6-6 | . | TGTGCCAGCAGCGACAGGGTGAACACCGGGGAGCTGTTTTTT | CASSDRVNTGELFF
. | TRBJ2-7 | TRBV11-2 | once | TGTGCCAGCAGCTTTTTACAGGGTCCCGAGCAGTACTTC | CASSFLQGPEQYF
. | TRBJ2-7 | TRBV6-5 | . | TGTGCCAGCAGTTACTCAGACGGACCCTACGAGCAGTACTTC | CASSYSDGPYEQYF
. | TRBJ1-1 | TRBV7-2 | . | TGTGCCAGCAGCTTAGTGCGGGATCGGACTGAAGCTTTCTTT | CASSLVRDRTEAFF
. | TRBJ2-7 | TRBV21-1 | . | TGTGCCAGCAGCAAAGAGGGGATGGCGGATAGGCGGTACTTC | CASSKEGMADRRYF
. | TRBJ2-5 | TRBV5-6 | . | TGTGCCAGCAGCTTGATGGGTGAACAGACCCAGTACTTC | CASSLMGEQTQYF
. | TRBJ1-1 | TRBV5-6 | . | TGTGCCAGCAGCTTGGGTAGCATGAACACTGAAGCTTTCTTT | CASSLGSMNTEAFF
. | TRBJ2-7 | TRBV28 | . | TGTGCCAGTCAACAACAGGGTCAGCGGGGCGAGCAGTACTTC | CASQQQGQRGEQYF
. | TRBJ2-1 | TRBV27 | . | TGTGCCAGCAAGGAGGGTACCTACAATGAGCAGTTCTTC | CASKEGTYNEQFF
. | TRBJ2-1 | TRBV7-2 | few | TGTGCCAGCAGCTTAGCCAAGAGCTCCTACAATGAGCAGTTCTTC | CASSLAKSSYNEQFF
. | TRBJ2-4 | TRBV29-1 | . | TGCAGCGTTGAGCGGAGACTAGCCAAAAACATTCAGTACTTC | CSVERRLAKNIQYF
TRBD1 | TRBJ1-2 | TRBV9 | once | TGTGCCAGCAGCGCTAACAGGGGCCGGATGAACTATGGCTACACCTTC | CASSANRGRMNYGYTF
. | TRBJ2-7 | TRBV13 | . | TGTGCCAGCAGCTTAGAAGGGACTCAAGACTACGAGCAGTACTTC | CASSLEGTQDYEQYF
. | TRBJ2-3 | TRBV11-2 | . | TGTGCCAGCAGCCTATCGAGCGGGAGCACAGATACGCAGTATTTT | CASSLSSGSTDTQYF
. | TRBJ2-7 | TRBV18 | . | TGTGCCAGCTCACGCACAGGGAGCTCCTACGAGCAGTACTTC | CASSRTGSSYEQYF
TRBD1 | TRBJ2-5 | TRBV18 | . | TGTGCCAGCTCACCTCCCGGGACAGGTTTACGAGAGACCCAGTACTTC | CASSPPGTGLRETQYF
TRBD1 | TRBJ2-7 | TRBV6-1 | . | TGTGCCAGCAGTGAATCCAGGGGGCTTTCGAAAGAGCAGTACTTC | CASSESRGLSKEQYF
. | TRBJ1-6 | TRBV19 | . | TGTGCCAGTACTCAAACAGGGAGTGGTTCACCCCTCCACTTT | CASTQTGSGSPLHF
TRBD1 | TRBJ2-1 | TRBV7-9 | . | TGTGCCAGCAGCGACCCCGCAGGGGGCGAGAACAATGAGCAGTTCTTC | CASSDPAGGENNEQFF
. | TRBJ1-2 | TRBV9 | . | TGTGCCAGCAGCGAGCAGGGTCGCAGCTATGGCTACACCTTC | CASSEQGRSYGYTF
. | TRBJ1-2 | TRBV4-2 | many | TGTGCCAGCAGCCCCAGGCAGGTTCATACGAATGGCTACACCTTC | CASSPRQVHTNGYTF
. | TRBJ1-1 | TRBV5-1 | . | TGCGCCAGCAGCCCCCCGGACAGCCCGAACACTGAAGCTTTCTTT | CASSPPDSPNTEAFF
. | TRBJ1-3 | TRBV9 | . | TGTGCCAGCAGCGTAGGTGTTCGGGGGGACTCTGGAAACACCATATATTTT | CASSVGVRGDSGNTIYF
TRBD1 | TRBJ2-2 | TRBV10-3 | . | TGTGCCATCAGTGATACAGGGGGCGGGAACACCGGGGAGCTGTTTTTT | CAISDTGGGNTGELFF
TRBD2 | TRBJ2-1 | TRBV9 | . | TGTGCCAGCAGCCCGCGGATTCTACGGGGGGATGAGCAGTTCTTC | CASSPRILRGDEQFF
. | TRBJ2-2 | TRBV18 | . | TGTGCCAGCTCACCCACTCGGAACGGGGAGCTGTTTTTT | CASSPTRNGELFF
. | TRBJ1-4 | TRBV2 | . | TGTGCCAGCATCTTAGATACAACTAATGAAAAACTGTTTTTT | CASILDTTNEKLFF
. | TRBJ2-2 | TRBV4-3 | . | TGCGCCAGCAGCCGTGTGCTTTCGGGGCTTTACACCGGGGAGCTGTTTTTT | CASSRVLSGLYTGELFF
. | TRBJ1-2 | TRBV7-2 | . | TGTGCCGGGGGATCAAACGCTAACTATGGCTACACCTTC | CAGGSNANYGYTF
. | TRBJ2-3 | TRBV7-2 | . | TGTGCCAGCAGCTTAAGCATCACAGATACGCAGTATTTT | CASSLSITDTQYF
TRBD1 | TRBJ1-1 | TRBV28 | . | TGTGCCAGCAGTTCACAACGGACAGGTATTAACACTGAAGCTTTCTTT | CASSSQRTGINTEAFF
. | TRBJ1-1 | TRBV28 | . | TGTGCCAGCAGTTTATCTGGTGCAGGTAGCACTGAAGCTTTCTTT | CASSLSGAGSTEAFF
. | TRBJ2-1 | TRBV15 | . | TGTGCCACCTCCCTGGGAAATGAGCAGTTCTTC | CATSLGNEQFF